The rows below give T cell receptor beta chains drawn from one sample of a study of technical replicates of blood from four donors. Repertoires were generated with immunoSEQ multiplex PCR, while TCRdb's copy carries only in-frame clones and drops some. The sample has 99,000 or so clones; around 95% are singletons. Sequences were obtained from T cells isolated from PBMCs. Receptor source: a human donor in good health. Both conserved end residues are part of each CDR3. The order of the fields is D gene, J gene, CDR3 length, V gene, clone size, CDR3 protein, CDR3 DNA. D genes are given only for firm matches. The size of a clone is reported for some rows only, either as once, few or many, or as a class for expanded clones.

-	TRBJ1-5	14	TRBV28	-	CASSLVQVQQPQHF	TGTGCCAGCAGTTTAGTTCAGGTGCAGCAGCCCCAGCATTTT
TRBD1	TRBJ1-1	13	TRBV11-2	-	CASSLDRTTEAFF	TGTGCCAGCAGCCTGGACAGGACCACTGAAGCTTTCTTT
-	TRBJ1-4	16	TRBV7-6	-	CASSPDFPEGGEKLFF	TGTGCCAGCAGCCCAGACTTCCCGGAGGGCGGTGAAAAACTGTTTTTT
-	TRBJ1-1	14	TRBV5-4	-	CASNSGLANTEAFF	TGTGCCAGCAATTCGGGACTGGCGAACACTGAAGCTTTCTTT
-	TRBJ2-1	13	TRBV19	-	CASSGRSAHEQFF	TGTGCCAGTAGCGGCAGAAGCGCCCATGAGCAGTTCTTC
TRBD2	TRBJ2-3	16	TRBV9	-	CASSVVAGASTDTQYF	TGTGCCAGCAGCGTGGTAGCGGGGGCCAGCACAGATACGCAGTATTTT
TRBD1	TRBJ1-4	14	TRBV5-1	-	CASSEQTGNEKLFF	TGCGCCAGCAGCGAACAGACAGGGAATGAAAAACTGTTTTTT
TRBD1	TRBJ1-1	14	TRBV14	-	CASSHTGGRYEAFF	TGTGCCAGCAGCCATACAGGGGGTCGTTATGAAGCTTTCTTT
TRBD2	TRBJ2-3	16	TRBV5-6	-	CASSLMLASGSDTQYF	TGTGCCAGCAGCTTGATGTTGGCTAGCGGGAGCGATACGCAGTATTTT
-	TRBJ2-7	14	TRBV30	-	CAWSDEIQAYEQYF	TGTGCCTGGAGTGATGAGATACAGGCCTACGAGCAGTACTTC
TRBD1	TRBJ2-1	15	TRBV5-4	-	CASSLGQGSYNEQFF	TGTGCCAGCAGCCTAGGACAGGGGAGCTACAATGAGCAGTTCTTC
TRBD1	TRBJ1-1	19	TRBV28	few	CASSPRYYRGPSMNTEAFF	TGTGCCAGCAGTCCGCGTTATTACAGGGGCCCGAGTATGAACACTGAAGCTTTCTTT
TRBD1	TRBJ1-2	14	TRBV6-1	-	CASSVGGQAYGYTF	TGTGCCAGCAGTGTCGGGGGACAGGCTTATGGCTACACCTTC
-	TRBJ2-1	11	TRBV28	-	CASTTYNEQFF	TGTGCCAGCACCACCTACAATGAGCAGTTCTTC
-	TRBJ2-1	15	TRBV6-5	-	CASRPLIPTYNEQFF	TGTGCCAGCAGACCCTTGATACCTACCTACAATGAGCAGTTCTTC
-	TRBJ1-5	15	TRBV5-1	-	CASSLGQGPHQPQHF	TGCGCCAGCAGCTTGGGGCAGGGGCCTCATCAGCCCCAGCATTTT
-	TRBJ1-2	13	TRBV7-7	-	CASSPVGPDGYTF	TGTGCTAGCAGCCCGGTCGGTCCGGATGGCTACACCTTC
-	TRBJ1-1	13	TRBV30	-	CAWSTTMNTEAFF	TGTGCCTGGTCGACTACGATGAACACTGAAGCTTTCTTT
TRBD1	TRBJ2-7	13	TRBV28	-	CASSWDSPYEQYF	TGTGCCAGCAGTTGGGACAGTCCCTACGAGCAGTACTTC
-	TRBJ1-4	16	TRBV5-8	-	CASSFVGGATNEKLFF	TGTGCCAGCAGCTTCGTCGGCGGAGCAACTAATGAAAAACTGTTTTTT
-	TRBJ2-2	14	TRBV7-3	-	CASSLLLNTGELFF	TGTGCCAGCAGCTTACTCTTAAACACCGGGGAGCTGTTTTTT
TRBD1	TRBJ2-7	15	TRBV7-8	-	CASSLEGQSSYEQYF	TGTGCCAGCAGCTTAGAGGGACAGAGCTCCTACGAGCAGTACTTC
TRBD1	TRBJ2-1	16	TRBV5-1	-	CASSFRTGQGDNEQFF	TGCGCCAGCAGCTTTAGGACAGGGCAAGGGGACAATGAGCAGTTCTTC
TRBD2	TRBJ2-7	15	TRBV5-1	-	CASSLAGTTSYEQYF	TGCGCCAGCAGCTTGGCAGGGACTACCTCCTACGAGCAGTACTTC
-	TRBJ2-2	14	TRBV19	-	CASSIVGYTGELFF	TGTGCCAGTAGTATAGTCGGGTACACCGGGGAGCTGTTTTTT
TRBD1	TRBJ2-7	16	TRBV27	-	CASRARPGQVFHEQYF	TGTGCCAGCAGGGCACGCCCGGGACAGGTATTCCACGAGCAGTACTTC
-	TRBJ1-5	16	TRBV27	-	CASKPRTGSSNQPQHF	TGTGCCAGCAAGCCTCGCACCGGGTCAAGCAATCAGCCCCAGCATTTT
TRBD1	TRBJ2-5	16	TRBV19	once	CASSSANRGFQETQYF	TGTGCCAGTAGCTCCGCCAACAGGGGATTCCAAGAGACCCAGTACTTC
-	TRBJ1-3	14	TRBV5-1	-	CASSRGSDGNTIYF	TGCGCCAGCAGCAGGGGATCGGATGGAAACACCATATATTTT
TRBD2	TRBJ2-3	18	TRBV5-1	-	CASGRGLAGGDAGYTQYF	TGCGCCAGCGGTCGGGGACTAGCGGGGGGAGACGCAGGGTATACGCAGTATTTT
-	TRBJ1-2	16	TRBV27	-	CASSPRSGTLPYGYTF	TGTGCCAGCAGTCCCCGCTCCGGGACACTACCCTATGGCTACACCTTC
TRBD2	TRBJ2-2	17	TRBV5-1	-	CASSKLGGLGGTGELFF	TGCGCCAGCAGCAAACTCGGGGGACTAGGGGGCACCGGGGAGCTGTTTTTT
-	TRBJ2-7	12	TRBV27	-	CASSSDRYEQYF	TGTGCCAGCAGTTCCGACAGGTACGAGCAGTACTTC
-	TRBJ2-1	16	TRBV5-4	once	CASSLGGDSSYNEQFF	TGTGCCAGCAGCTTGGGGGGGGACTCCTCCTACAATGAGCAGTTCTTC
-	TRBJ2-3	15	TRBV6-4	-	CASSDRGFITDTQYF	TGTGCCAGCAGTGACAGGGGTTTCATCACAGATACGCAGTATTTT
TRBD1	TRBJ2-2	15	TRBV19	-	CASKQGALVTGELFF	TGTGCCAGTAAACAGGGGGCTTTGGTCACCGGGGAGCTGTTTTTT
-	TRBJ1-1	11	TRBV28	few	CASSLGPGAFF	TGTGCCAGCAGTTTAGGGCCAGGAGCTTTCTTT
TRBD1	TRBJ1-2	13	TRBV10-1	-	CASSPGQGYGYTF	TGCGCCAGCAGCCCGGGACAGGGGTATGGCTACACCTTC
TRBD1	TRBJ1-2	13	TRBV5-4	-	CASTRDSNYGYTF	TGTGCCAGCACCCGGGACAGTAACTATGGCTACACCTTC
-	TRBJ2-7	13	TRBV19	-	CASRFSGSYEQYF	TGTGCCAGCCGGTTTTCCGGGTCCTACGAGCAGTACTTC
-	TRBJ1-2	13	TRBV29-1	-	CSVDSTMNYGYTF	TGCAGCGTTGATTCGACAATGAACTATGGCTACACCTTC
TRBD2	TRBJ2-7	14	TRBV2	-	CASSGRLAGAEQYF	TGTGCCAGCAGTGGAAGACTAGCGGGTGCGGAGCAGTACTTC
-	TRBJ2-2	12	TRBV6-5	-	CASRGATGELFF	TGTGCCAGCAGGGGCGCAACCGGGGAGCTGTTTTTT
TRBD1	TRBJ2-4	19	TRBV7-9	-	CASSFFVLRQGYAKNIQYF	TGTGCCAGCAGCTTCTTCGTGCTGCGACAGGGATATGCCAAAAACATTCAGTACTTC
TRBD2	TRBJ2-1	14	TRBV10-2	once	CASSESGGANEQFF	TGCGCCAGCAGTGAGAGCGGGGGGGCAAATGAGCAGTTCTTC
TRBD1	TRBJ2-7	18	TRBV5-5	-	CASSFRGEGTGVRGEQYF	TGTGCCAGCAGCTTCCGTGGTGAGGGGACAGGGGTAAGGGGCGAGCAGTACTTC